These 10 T cell receptor beta chains share one sample of origin, sequenced in a study of T cells in Graves' hyperthyroidism and ophthalmopathy. Researchers took RNA transcripts and amplified the TCR beta CDR3 regions from them. First-round RT-PCR with HTBI primers amplified the TCR CDR3 region. TCRdb reprocessed the multiplex PCR reads with MiXCR, giving one entry per CDR3 protein. Of about 350,000 distinct CDR3 sequences in the sample, 15% to 20% were seen once. The sequenced sample was blood. The receptor set was obtained from a woman aged 18-35 years with Graves' hyperthyroidism.

This clonotype was found many times. The V gene is TRBV2, the J gene TRBJ1-1; D uncertain. The CDR3 extends over 16 amino acids. V was cut by 5 bases and J by 0 bases, with 16 bases left in between. CDR1 and CDR2 from the germline V gene are SNHLY and FYNNEI. CDR3 DNA: TGTGCCAGCAGTCCCTCACGCCCCGGGATGAACACTGAAGCTTTCTTT. Translated, it gives CASSPSRPGMNTEAFF.

This chain links TRBV5-1 with TRBJ1-2; D not resolved. The CDR3 runs to 15 residues. CDR1 and CDR2 (germline): SGHRS, YFSETQ. Trimming cost V 4 bases and J 0 bases, with 13 bases left between them. In DNA form, the CDR3 reads TGCGCCAGCAGCAGAACGGACTCCGCTAACTATGGCTACACCTTC. This encodes CASSRTDSANYGYTF.

This clonotype appeared a few times. Here the CDR3 DNA reads TGTGCCAGCAGTTACTTCGTGGGCGGGGGCACCGGGGAGCTGTTTTTT. Protein sequence: CASSYFVGGGTGELFF. J is TRBJ2-2 and V is TRBV6-5, with 7 bases that match TRBD2. In germline, CDR1 is MNHEY, CDR2 SVGAGI. With V trimmed by 1 base and J by 4 bases, 6 bases remained unmatched. The CDR3 covers 16 residues.

This clonotype was recorded at least ten times. The CDR3 region is CASSVEGAGYEQYF. Here the CDR3 DNA reads TGTGCCAGCAGTGTGGAAGGGGCAGGCTACGAGCAGTACTTC. V usage is TRBV2 and J usage is TRBJ2-7, with TRBD1 as a possible D gene (5 bases). V lost 4 bases and J lost 3, with 13 bases in between. The CDR3 is 14 amino acids. CDR1 and CDR2 (germline): SNHLY, FYNNEI.

This clonotype was detected ten times or more. The rearrangement links TRBV10-3 to TRBJ2-7; the D gene is possibly TRBD1 (5 bases). This CDR3 comprises 15 residues. Trimming took 2 bases from V and 2 from J, leaving 13 bases between them. Germline CDR1 ENHRY, CDR2 SYGVKD. The CDR3 nucleotides read TGTGCCATCAGTGAGGTACAGGCGACGACCTACGAGCAGTACTTC. It codes for CAISEVQATTYEQYF.

This clonotype was counted many times. The chain couples TRBV12-3 or TRBV12-4 to TRBJ1-1; D is uncertain. The CDR3 has 13 residues. The ends were cut back, 3 bases at V and 4 bases at J, with 9 bases in the middle. The CDR3 loop reads CASSFNGPTEAFF. In nucleotides, the CDR3 is TGTGCCAGCAGTTTCAATGGGCCCACTGAAGCTTTCTTT.

The chain combines TRBV4-1 with TRBJ2-2; 9 nucleotides align to TRBD2. The CDR3 has 17 amino acids. The germline V gene encodes CDR1 MGHRA and CDR2 YSYEKL. After removal of 4 bases from V and 1 base from J, the junction contained 7 bases not matched to a gene. The CDR3 region has the DNA TGCGCCAGCAGCCCCGGGCCGACTAGCGGGAACACCGGGGAGCTGTTTTTT. This codes for CASSPGPTSGNTGELFF.

The CDR3 coding sequence is TGTGCCAGCAGTCACAGGGTTAGCACAGATACGCAGTATTTT. Protein product: CASSHRVSTDTQYF. J is TRBJ2-3 and V is TRBV13; possibly TRBD1 for D (6 bases). CDR1 is PRHDT, CDR2 FYEKMQ, per germline (reference sequence). The CDR3 is made up of 14 amino acids. V was cut by 6 bases and J by 0 bases, with 10 bases left in between.

There are many counts of this clonotype. The V and J genes are TRBV28 and TRBJ1-1; D uncertain. The CDR3 is made up of 13 amino acids. The V end lost 2 bases, the J end lost 4 bases, and 8 bases lay between the germline ends. Germline V gene lookup returns CDR1 MDHEN and CDR2 SYDVKM. CDR3 in amino acids: CASSLVWGTEAFF. The CDR3 DNA sequence: TGTGCCAGCAGTTTAGTTTGGGGCACTGAAGCTTTCTTT.

This clonotype was recorded many times. The chain combines TRBV3-1 with TRBJ1-2; 7 bases align to TRBD1. V was pared by 2 bases and J by 3 bases, with 3 bases of the junction left unmatched. Germline V gene data show CDR1 as LGHDT and CDR2 as YNNKEL (reference sequence). The length of the CDR3 is 14 residues. The CDR3, as DNA: TGTGCCAGCAGCCAACACAGGGGTTACTATGGCTACACCTTC. It is translated as CASSQHRGYYGYTF.